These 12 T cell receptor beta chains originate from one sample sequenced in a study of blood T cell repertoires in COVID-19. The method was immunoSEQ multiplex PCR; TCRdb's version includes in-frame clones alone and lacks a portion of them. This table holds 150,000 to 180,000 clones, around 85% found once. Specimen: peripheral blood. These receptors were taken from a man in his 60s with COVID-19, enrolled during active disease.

For the CDR3, the DNA is TGTGCCAGTAGTCAATTTCGGGGAAACACCATATATTTT. It encodes CASSQFRGNTIYF. The rearrangement links TRBV19 to TRBJ1-3; D is undetermined. V was trimmed by 5 bases and J by 4 bases, leaving 9 bases between them. The CDR3 runs 13 residues. The germline V gene encodes CDR1 LNHDA and CDR2 SQIVND (reference sequence).

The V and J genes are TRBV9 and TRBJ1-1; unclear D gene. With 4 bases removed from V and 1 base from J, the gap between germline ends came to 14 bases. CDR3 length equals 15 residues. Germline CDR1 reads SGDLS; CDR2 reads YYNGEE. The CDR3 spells CASSPHLTQNTEAFF. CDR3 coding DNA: TGTGCCAGCAGCCCCCACCTTACACAGAACACTGAAGCTTTCTTT.

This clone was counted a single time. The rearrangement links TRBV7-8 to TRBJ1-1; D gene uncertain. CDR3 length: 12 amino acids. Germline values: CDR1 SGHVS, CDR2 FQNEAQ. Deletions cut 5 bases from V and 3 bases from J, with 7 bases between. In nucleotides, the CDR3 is TGTGCCAGCAGCAAAGCGGACACTGAAGCTTTCTTT. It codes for CASSKADTEAFF.

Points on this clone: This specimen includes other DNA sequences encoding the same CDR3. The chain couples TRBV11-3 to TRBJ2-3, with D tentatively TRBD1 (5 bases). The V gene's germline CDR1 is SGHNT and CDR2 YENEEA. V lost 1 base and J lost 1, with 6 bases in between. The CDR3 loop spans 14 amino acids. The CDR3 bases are TGTGCCAGCAGCTTAGGCAGGGGCACAGATACGCAGTATTTT. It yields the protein CASSLGRGTDTQYF.

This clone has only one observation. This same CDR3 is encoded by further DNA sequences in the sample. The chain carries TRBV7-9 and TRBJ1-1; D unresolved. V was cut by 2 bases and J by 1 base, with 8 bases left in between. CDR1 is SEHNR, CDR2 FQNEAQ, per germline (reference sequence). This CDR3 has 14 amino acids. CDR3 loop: CASSLNSGNTEAFF. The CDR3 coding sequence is TGTGCCAGCAGCTTAAACTCTGGGAACACTGAAGCTTTCTTT.

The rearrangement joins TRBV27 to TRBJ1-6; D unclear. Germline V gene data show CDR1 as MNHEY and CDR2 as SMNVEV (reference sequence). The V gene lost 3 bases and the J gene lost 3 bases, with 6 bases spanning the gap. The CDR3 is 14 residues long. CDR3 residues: CASSLEGYNSPLHF. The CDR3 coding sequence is TGTGCCAGCAGTTTGGAGGGCTATAATTCACCCCTCCACTTT.

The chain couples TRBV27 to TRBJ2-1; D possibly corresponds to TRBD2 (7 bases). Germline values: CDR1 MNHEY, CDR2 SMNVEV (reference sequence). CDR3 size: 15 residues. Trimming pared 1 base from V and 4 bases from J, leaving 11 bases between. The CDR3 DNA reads TGTGCCAGCAGTTTATACGGGGGGCCTTACAATGAGCAGTTCTTC. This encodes CASSLYGGPYNEQFF.

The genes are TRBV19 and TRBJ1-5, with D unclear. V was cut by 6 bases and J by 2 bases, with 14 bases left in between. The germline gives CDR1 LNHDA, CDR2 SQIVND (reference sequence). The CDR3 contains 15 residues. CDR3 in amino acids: CASSAGVDGNQPQHF. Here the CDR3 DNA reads TGTGCCAGTAGCGCCGGGGTGGATGGCAATCAGCCCCAGCATTTT.

The CDR3 loop reads CATSDWGRGNIQYF. CDR3 in DNA: TGTGCCACCAGTGATTGGGGCAGGGGAAACATTCAGTACTTC. V is TRBV24-1 and J is TRBJ2-4; D possibly corresponds to TRBD1 (6 bases). In germline, CDR1 is KGHDR, CDR2 SFDVKD. V was shortened by 2 bases and J by 6 bases, with 10 bases between the two germline ends. There are 14 residues in the CDR3.

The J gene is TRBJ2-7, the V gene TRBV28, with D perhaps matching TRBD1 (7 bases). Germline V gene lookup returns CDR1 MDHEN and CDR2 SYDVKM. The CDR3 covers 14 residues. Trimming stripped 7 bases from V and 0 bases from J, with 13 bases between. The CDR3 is CASTPGGSSYEQYF. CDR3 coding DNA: TGTGCCAGCACCCCAGGGGGGAGCTCCTACGAGCAGTACTTC.

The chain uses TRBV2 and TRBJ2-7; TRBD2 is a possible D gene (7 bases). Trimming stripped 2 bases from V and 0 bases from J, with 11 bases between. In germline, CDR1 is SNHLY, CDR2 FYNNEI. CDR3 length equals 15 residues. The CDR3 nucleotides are TGTGCCAGCAGTGAATGGGAGGGGGTCTCCTACGAGCAGTACTTC. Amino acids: CASSEWEGVSYEQYF.

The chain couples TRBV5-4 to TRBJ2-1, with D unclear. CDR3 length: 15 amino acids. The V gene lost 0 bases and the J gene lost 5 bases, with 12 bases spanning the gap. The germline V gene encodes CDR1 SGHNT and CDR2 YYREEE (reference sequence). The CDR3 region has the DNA TGTGCCAGCAGCTTGGCCGCGTCCCCTAACAATGAGCAGTTCTTC. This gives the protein CASSLAASPNNEQFF.